The 32 T cell receptor beta chains listed next were all sequenced from one sample in a study of T cell responses to AZD1222 COVID-19 vaccine. Method: immunoSEQ multiplex PCR; TCRdb's copy keeps in-frame clones and lacks some. Among about 110,000 clones listed, 90% were seen once. The sequencing used peripheral blood, collected 28 days after the second AZD1222 dose. The receptors originated from an adult who received the AZD1222 COVID-19 vaccine.

V gene TRBV7-2 combines with J gene TRBJ1-5; D is unresolved. Germline V gives CDR1 SGHTA, CDR2 FQGNSA. The CDR3 is 13 amino acids. V lost 1 base to trimming and J lost 7 bases, with 8 bases between them. CDR3 DNA sequence: TGTGCCAGCAGCTTAGTTGCGGGACAGCCCCAGCATTTT. This sequence encodes CASSLVAGQPQHF. Variable domain in full (rest from reference TRBV7-2 and TRBJ1-5): GAGVSQSPSNKVTEKGKDVELRCDPISGHTALYWYRQSLGQGLEFLIYFQGNSAPDKSGLPSDRFSAERTGGSVSTLTIQRTQQEDSAVYLCASSLVAGQPQHFGDGTRLSIL.

The V gene is TRBV7-9, the J gene TRBJ2-2; TRBD1 matches 8 bases. V lost 6 bases and J lost 1; bases outside the gene matches: 4. Germline CDR1 reads SEHNR; CDR2 reads FQNEAQ (reference sequence). The CDR3 has 15 amino acids. This CDR3 is CASRPGQVNTGELFF. The CDR3 DNA reads as TGTGCCAGCAGGCCGGGACAGGTGAACACCGGGGAGCTGTTTTTT.

This clone was found once. The V call is TRBV28, the J call TRBJ2-2; 7 nucleotides agree with TRBD2. Germline values: CDR1 MDHEN, CDR2 SYDVKM. J was trimmed by 4 bases and V by 6 bases; bases with no gene match: 8. The CDR3 is 15 residues long. The CDR3 DNA follows: TGTGCCAGCAGAACCGGGAGGAGAAGCACCGGGGAGCTGTTTTTT. Amino acid sequence: CASRTGRRSTGELFF.

The chain uses TRBV5-4 and TRBJ2-1; possibly TRBD1 or TRBD2 for D (6 bases each). V was shortened by 2 bases and J by 0 bases, with 9 bases between the two germline ends. CDR3 size: 15 residues. Germline assignment: CDR1 SGHNT and CDR2 YYREEE (reference sequence). The chain's CDR3 is CASSLRGDSYNEQFF. CDR3 DNA: TGTGCCAGCAGCTTAAGGGGGGACTCCTACAATGAGCAGTTCTTC. The full variable domain, rest sourced from reference TRBV5-4 and TRBJ2-1, is ETGVTQSPTHLIKTRGQQVTLRCSSQSGHNTVSWYQQALGQGPQFIFQYYREEENGRGNFPPRFSGLQFPNYSSELNVNALELDDSALYLCASSLRGDSYNEQFFGPGTRLTVL.

The chain joins TRBV19 to TRBJ1-5; tentative D call: TRBD1 (5 bases). The ends were cut back, 5 bases at V and 2 bases at J, with 10 bases in the middle. Germline CDR1 LNHDA, CDR2 SQIVND (reference sequence). The CDR3 consists of 14 residues. The CDR3 protein is CASSGGTGNQPQHF. Written as DNA, the CDR3 is TGTGCCAGTAGTGGGGGGACCGGCAATCAGCCCCAGCATTTT.

CDR3 amino acids: CASTPASEQFF. CDR3 sequence (DNA): TGTGCCAGCACCCCGGCGTCGGAGCAGTTCTTC. The rearrangement joins TRBV5-5 to TRBJ2-1, with no clear D. CDR3 size: 11 residues. V lost 6 bases to trimming and J lost 10 bases, with 11 bases between them. Germline V gene sequence: CDR1 SGHKS, CDR2 YYEKEE (reference sequence).

The V gene is TRBV5-4, the J gene TRBJ1-2; D is possibly TRBD1 (6 bases). V lost 4 bases and J lost 4, with 8 bases in between. Germline values: CDR1 SGHNT, CDR2 YYREEE (reference sequence). There are 12 residues in the CDR3. CDR3 coding DNA: TGTGCCAGCAGCCAGGACAGCTATGGCTACACCTTC. Encoded protein: CASSQDSYGYTF.

This clone occurred a few times. The chain couples TRBV7-2 to TRBJ1-2; D not certain. Trimming took 5 bases from V and 5 from J, leaving 12 bases between them. Germline CDR1 SGHTA, CDR2 FQGNSA. This CDR3 region has 13 residues. The CDR3 bases are TGTGCCAGCAGCCAACAGAACACTTATGGCTACACCTTC. Residues: CASSQQNTYGYTF.

The rearrangement uses TRBV27 and TRBJ2-2, with D unclear. With 3 bases removed from V and 0 bases from J, the gap between germline ends came to 8 bases. The CDR3 is 15 amino acids. Germline-derived CDR1 and CDR2 are MNHEY and SMNVEV (reference sequence). The CDR3 reads CASSFERTNTGELFF. The CDR3 DNA sequence: TGTGCCAGCAGTTTTGAACGGACGAACACCGGGGAGCTGTTTTTT.

V gene TRBV5-1 combines with J gene TRBJ2-2; D gene unclear. In germline, CDR1 is SGHRS, CDR2 YFSETQ. V dropped 4 bases and J dropped 6 bases, with 10 bases sitting between them. The CDR3 covers 13 residues. The CDR3 DNA sequence: TGCGCCAGCAGCCTGGAAGGGCCCGGGGAGCTGTTTTTT. Translating gives CASSLEGPGELFF.

V is TRBV7-8 and J is TRBJ2-2; unclear D gene. Trimming shortened V by 4 bases and J by 4 bases, and 10 bases separated the two germline ends. Germline assignment: CDR1 SGHVS and CDR2 FQNEAQ. The CDR3 extends over 14 amino acids. CDR3: CASSSALGTGELFF. CDR3 DNA sequence: TGTGCCAGCAGCTCGGCCCTGGGCACCGGGGAGCTGTTTTTT. The full variable domain, in which reference TRBV7-8 and TRBJ2-2 provide the parts outside the CDR3, is GAGVSQSPRYKVAKRGQDVALRCDPISGHVSLFWYQQALGQGPEFLTYFQNEAQLDKSGLPSDRFFAERPEGSVSTLKIQRTQQEDSAVYLCASSSALGTGELFFGEGSRLTVL.

The chain uses TRBV27 and TRBJ1-2; 7 positions agree with TRBD1. The junction had 5 bases not matched to a gene; V was cut back by 3 bases and J by 4 bases. From germline, CDR1 is MNHEY and CDR2 SMNVEV (reference sequence). The CDR3 spans 14 residues. The chain's CDR3 is CASSFQDRLYGYTF. The CDR3 coding sequence is TGTGCCAGCAGTTTCCAGGACAGGCTCTATGGCTACACCTTC.

There are a few counts of this clone. V gene TRBV19 combines with J gene TRBJ1-2; no clear D gene. There are 12 residues in the CDR3. V was clipped by 5 bases and J by 5 bases, with 9 bases between them. In germline, CDR1 is LNHDA, CDR2 SQIVND (reference sequence). The CDR3 nucleotides read TGTGCCAGTAGTCCGGCAGATTATGGCTACACCTTC. It encodes CASSPADYGYTF.

The CDR3 loop reads CASSALTGGGRANYGYTF. DNA of the CDR3: TGTGCCAGTAGTGCCCTGACGGGGGGAGGACGGGCCAACTATGGCTACACCTTC. This sequence joins TRBV19 and TRBJ1-2, with a possible D match to TRBD1 (5 bases). The CDR3 contains 18 residues. V lost 5 bases to trimming and J lost 2 bases, with 24 bases between them. Germline V gene data show CDR1 as LNHDA and CDR2 as SQIVND (reference sequence).

V is TRBV7-2 and J is TRBJ1-5; D may be TRBD1 (6 bases). The V and J ends lost 3 bases and 9 bases respectively, with 15 bases between them. There are 14 residues in the CDR3. The germline V gene has CDR1 SGHTA and CDR2 FQGNSA. DNA for the CDR3: TGTGCCAGCAGCTTCCGGGGGGCCCTAAGGCCCCAGCATTTT. The encoded protein is CASSFRGALRPQHF.

The chain uses TRBV9 and TRBJ2-5, with 9 bases fitting TRBD1. V trimming: 4 bases; J trimming: 8 bases; junction bases outside the gene matches: 6. The germline V gene has CDR1 SGDLS and CDR2 YYNGEE. The CDR3 totals 13 residues. The CDR3 DNA reads as TGTGCCAGCAGCCTCAGGACAGGGGATACCCAGTACTTC. This translates into CASSLRTGDTQYF.

V and J are TRBV10-3 and TRBJ2-2; D might be TRBD1 (6 bases). The germline V gene encodes CDR1 ENHRY and CDR2 SYGVKD. Trimming pared 5 bases from V and 0 bases from J, leaving 10 bases between. The CDR3 sequence is 15 residues long. The CDR3 here is CAISRQEANTGELFF. The CDR3 region has the DNA TGTGCCATCAGTAGACAGGAGGCGAACACCGGGGAGCTGTTTTTT.

This clone was counted between two and nine times. The V call is TRBV7-2, the J call TRBJ2-4; weak D call: TRBD1 (6 bases). Per the germline V gene, CDR1 is SGHTA and CDR2 is FQGNSA. V lost 2 bases, J lost 2 bases, and 13 bases lay in between. CDR3 length equals 16 residues. The DNA of the CDR3 is TGTGCCAGCAGCTTAACAGGGAGAGGCTCCAAAAACATTCAGTACTTC. Its protein is CASSLTGRGSKNIQYF. The full variable domain, in which reference TRBV7-2 and TRBJ2-4 provide the parts outside the CDR3, is GAGVSQSPSNKVTEKGKDVELRCDPISGHTALYWYRQSLGQGLEFLIYFQGNSAPDKSGLPSDRFSAERTGGSVSTLTIQRTQQEDSAVYLCASSLTGRGSKNIQYFGAGTRLSVL.

The chain carries TRBV12-3 or TRBV12-4 and TRBJ1-5, with 7 bases identical to TRBD1. V lost 5 bases and J lost 9; bases outside the gene matches: 7. This CDR3 has 13 amino acids. In DNA form, the CDR3 reads TGTGCCAGCAGTCCTCGACAGGGATTGCCCCAGCATTTT. Encoded protein: CASSPRQGLPQHF.

The V gene is TRBV9, the J gene TRBJ1-6; maybe TRBD1 (5 bases). CDR3 length equals 12 residues. Germline CDR1 reads SGDLS; CDR2 reads YYNGEE. Deletions cut 4 bases from V and 7 bases from J, with 6 bases between. CDR3 region: CASSQGNSPLHF. The CDR3 DNA sequence: TGTGCCAGCAGCCAGGGAAATTCACCCCTCCACTTT.

J is TRBJ1-1 and V is TRBV27, with D perhaps matching TRBD1 (6 bases). Trimming cost V 6 bases and J 2 bases, with 10 bases left between them. From germline, CDR1 is MNHEY and CDR2 SMNVEV (reference sequence). CDR3 length equals 13 residues. The CDR3 sequence: CASSYRENTEAFF. CDR3 nucleotide sequence: TGTGCCAGCAGCTACAGGGAAAACACTGAAGCTTTCTTT.

The V call is TRBV5-1, the J call TRBJ2-7; 8 bases are a match to TRBD1. Germline CDR1 is SGHRS and CDR2 is YFSETQ. V shed 0 bases, J shed 4 bases, and the junction held 6 bases outside the gene matches. This CDR3 is built from 15 residues. Here the CDR3 reads CASSLVRGRVYEQYF. The CDR3 DNA follows: TGCGCCAGCAGCTTGGTCAGGGGGCGCGTGTACGAGCAGTACTTC.

The chain employs TRBV5-1 and TRBJ1-2; D is ambiguous. In germline, CDR1 is SGHRS, CDR2 YFSETQ. V was shortened by 4 bases and J by 8 bases, with 24 bases between the two germline ends. The CDR3 totals 16 residues. DNA of the CDR3: TGCGCCAGCAGCCTGGAGGGAGGGCGGCCCATTATGGGCTACACCTTC. It is translated as CASSLEGGRPIMGYTF.

CDR3 sequence (DNA): TGCGCCAGTCGACAGGGTGAATCCGGGGAGCTGTTTTTT. This gives the protein CASRQGESGELFF. The V call is TRBV5-1, the J call TRBJ2-2; 7 nucleotides align to TRBD1. Germline lookup yields CDR1 SGHRS and CDR2 YFSETQ. CDR3 length: 13 amino acids. Trimming cost V 8 bases and J 6 bases; bases outside gene matches: 7.

This chain connects TRBV6-2 or TRBV6-3 to TRBJ1-5; no clear D gene. Trimming pared 3 bases from V and 5 bases from J, leaving 17 bases between. This CDR3 region has 16 residues. Germline CDR1 reads MNHEY; CDR2 reads SVGEGT. CDR3 loop: CASSYHDRRNYQPQHF. CDR3 bases: TGTGCCAGCAGTTATCATGACCGCAGGAACTATCAGCCCCAGCATTTT.

The chain uses TRBV7-2 and TRBJ2-3, with D unresolved. CDR3 length equals 13 residues. V was clipped by 5 bases and J by 1 base, with 7 bases between them. Germline V CDR1 and CDR2: SGHTA, FQGNSA. Here the CDR3 reads CASSNIGTDTQYF. CDR3 nucleotides: TGTGCCAGCAGCAATATCGGCACAGATACGCAGTATTTT.

The chain joins TRBV7-6 to TRBJ1-2; D ambiguous. V lost 1 base, J lost 2 bases, and 5 bases lay in between. Germline assignment: CDR1 SGHVS and CDR2 FNYEAQ. The CDR3 is 13 amino acids. Written as DNA, the CDR3 is TGTGCCAGCAGCTTAGGACACAACTATGGCTACACCTTC. Its translation is CASSLGHNYGYTF.

Points on this clone: A much larger clone is a single base away; this may be a read error. The J gene is TRBJ1-1, the V gene TRBV19; D not resolved. The CDR3 runs 16 residues. V lost 7 bases and J lost 6, with 24 bases in between. CDR1 and CDR2 (germline): LNHDA, SQIVND (reference sequence). The CDR3 spells CASKAPGLGYQAEAFF. DNA for the CDR3: TGTGCCAGTAAAGCCCCTGGGCTGGGGTATCAGGCTGAAGCTTTCTTT.

V gene TRBV6-2 or TRBV6-3 combines with J gene TRBJ1-2; D remains unclear. This CDR3 has 12 residues. Germline V gene data show CDR1 as MNHEY and CDR2 as SVGEGT. The V gene lost 5 bases and the J gene lost 7 bases, with 11 bases spanning the gap. CDR3 amino acids: CASSNQYSGYTF. The CDR3 region has the DNA TGTGCCAGCAGTAACCAGTATTCTGGCTACACCTTC.

With regard to this clone: Other DNA variants within this sample encode the same CDR3. This chain joins TRBV19 and TRBJ1-5, with 8 bases lining up with TRBD1. J was trimmed by 5 bases and V by 5 bases; bases with no gene match: 2. The CDR3 is 13 amino acids. CDR1 and CDR2 from the germline V gene are LNHDA and SQIVND (reference sequence). DNA for the CDR3: TGTGCCAGTAGTGGGACAGGAGATCAGCCCCAGCATTTT. Protein product: CASSGTGDQPQHF.

The chain combines TRBV5-1 with TRBJ1-5; a possible D gene is TRBD1 (6 bases). The V gene's germline CDR1 is SGHRS and CDR2 YFSETQ. V shed 7 bases and J shed 4 bases, with 18 bases lying between them. This CDR3 spans 15 amino acids. CDR3 sequence: CASPSEGGRNQPQHF. CDR3 nucleotide sequence: TGCGCCAGCCCCTCAGAAGGGGGACGAAATCAGCCCCAGCATTTT.

This clone has only one observation. The chain joins TRBV6-5 to TRBJ1-6, with a tentative D call TRBD1 (6 bases). CDR1 and CDR2 from the germline V gene are MNHEY and SVGAGI. V lost 7 bases, J lost 0 bases, and 10 bases lay in between. This CDR3 region has 15 residues. CDR3 DNA: TGTGCCAGCACCGGACAGAGCTCCTATAATTCACCCCTCCACTTT. This gives the protein CASTGQSSYNSPLHF.